This TCR beta chain was sequenced for a study of T-cell memory formation after mild COVID-19. A word on this clonotype: Antigen: not known.

MiXCR was run by TCRdb on the 5' RACE reads, yielding one entry per CDR3 protein. The profile covers 500,000 to 550,000 distinct CDR3 sequences, with about a fifth appearing a single time and under 15% taken by the ten largest. Study outcomes and limitations: Some responding clones appeared in pre-infection memory, suggesting cross-reactive memory joined. Among clones contracting day 15 to 85, CD4/CD8 was balanced, whereas later expanders leaned CD4+.

The source is an adult woman who had mild COVID-19 (a few samples of this study predate the infection). Cell type and time point are not known. Sequencing was performed on PBMCs or a T cell subset sorted from them (not recorded which).

Written as DNA, the CDR3 is TGTGCCAGCAGTTTCTGGACTAGCGGGAGAGACACAGATACGCAGTATTTT. It specifies CASSFWTSGRDTDTQYF. The chain employs TRBV27 and TRBJ2-3; 13 bases align to TRBD2. The CDR3 runs to 17 residues. The trim removed 3 bases at V and 2 bases at J, leaving 5 bases unmatched. Germline V lookup: CDR1 MNHEY, CDR2 SMNVEV (reference sequence).